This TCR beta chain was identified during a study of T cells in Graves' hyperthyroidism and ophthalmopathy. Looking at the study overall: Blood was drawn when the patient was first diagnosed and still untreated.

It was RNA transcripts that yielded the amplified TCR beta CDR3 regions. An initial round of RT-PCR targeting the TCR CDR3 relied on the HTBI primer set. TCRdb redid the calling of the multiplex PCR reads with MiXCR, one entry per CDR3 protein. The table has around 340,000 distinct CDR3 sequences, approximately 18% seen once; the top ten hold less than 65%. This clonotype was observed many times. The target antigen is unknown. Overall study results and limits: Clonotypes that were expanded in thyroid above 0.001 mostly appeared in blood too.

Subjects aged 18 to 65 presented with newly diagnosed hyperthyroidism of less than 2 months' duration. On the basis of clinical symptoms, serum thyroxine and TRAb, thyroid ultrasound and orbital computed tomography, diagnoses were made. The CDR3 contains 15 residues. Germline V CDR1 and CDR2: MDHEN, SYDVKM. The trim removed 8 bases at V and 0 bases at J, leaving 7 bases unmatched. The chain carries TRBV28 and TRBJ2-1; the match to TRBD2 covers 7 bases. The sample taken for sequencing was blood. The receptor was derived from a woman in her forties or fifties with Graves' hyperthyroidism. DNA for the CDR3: TGTGCCAGCTCAGAGGGCGGGAGCTCCTACAATGAGCAGTTCTTC. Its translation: CASSEGGSSYNEQFF.